This passage covers 2 T cell receptor beta chains from one sample sequenced in a study of regulatory T cells in long-lasting Graves disease. Time point described: persistent/refractory GD, antithyroid drugs over 5 years with positive TRAb. RNA from PBMCs was the source of the TCR library. Researchers made TCR beta libraries by using iRepertoire HTBI primers and running Arm-PCR on CDR3 regions. Via MiXCR, TCRdb re-called the multiplex PCR reads, giving one row per CDR3 protein. The repertoire holds roughly 500,000 distinct CDR3 sequences, with roughly 21% as singletons. The material was peripheral blood mononuclear cells (PBMCs), obtained when the disease was refractory, from a patient treated with antithyroid drugs. All receptors come from a female donor with Graves disease.

This clonotype was observed many times. V gene TRBV20-1 combines with J gene TRBJ2-5, with D possibly being TRBD2 (5 bases). V was shortened by 0 bases and J by 5 bases, with 13 bases between the two germline ends. The CDR3 contains 14 residues. Germline values: CDR1 DFQATT, CDR2 SNEGSKA (reference sequence). In nucleotides, the CDR3 is TGCAGTGCTAGAGATGTGCGGGTTTGGGAGACCCAGTACTTC. Encoded protein: CSARDVRVWETQYF.

This clonotype occurred many times. V is TRBV6-1 and J is TRBJ1-5; D gene unclear. V lost 7 bases to trimming and J lost 0 bases, with 16 bases between them. Looked up from germline, CDR1 is MNHNS and CDR2 is SASEGT. The CDR3 is made up of 16 amino acids. CDR3 sequence reads: CASTQGWEGSNQPQHF. CDR3 DNA sequence: TGTGCCAGCACCCAAGGTTGGGAGGGTAGCAATCAGCCCCAGCATTTT.